Sequencing of this TCR beta chain was carried out in a study of CD8+ T cells in alopecia areata. Background on the study: The study gave treated patients oral tofacitinib at 5 to 10 mg twice daily. The study, taken as a whole, reports: Compared with normal scalp, lesional scalp had higher clonality and more expanded CD8+ clones.

Specimens obtained from alopecia areata patients comprised lesional scalp punch biopsies and peripheral blood. Comments on this clone: Its antigen is undetermined.

Trimming stripped 1 base from V and 8 bases from J, with 11 bases between. CDR1 and CDR2 (germline): PRHDT, FYEKMQ (reference sequence). The CDR3 has 13 residues. Extracted RNA was reverse transcribed into cDNA, the sequencing template. This table comes from immunoSEQ multiplex PCR, and its TCRdb copy is limited to in-frame clones, with some not included. The sample lists 200,000 to 250,000 clones, around 62% occurring once. The receptor's source is a human donor with alopecia areata. The V call is TRBV13, the J call TRBJ1-1, with unresolved D. The sequencing here drew on CD4+ T cells sorted from blood, taken at week 0. The CDR3 protein is CASSLVAGKEAFF. CDR3 sequence (DNA): TGTGCCAGCAGCTTAGTTGCTGGGAAAGAAGCTTTCTTT.